A single sample gave rise to the 21 T cell receptor beta chains below, sequenced in a study of blood T cell repertoires in COVID-19. Repertoires were generated with immunoSEQ multiplex PCR, while TCRdb's copy carries only in-frame clones and drops some. Altogether about 520,000 clones are present, approximately 85% being singletons, with the ten largest covering approximately 3.2%. The sample taken for sequencing was peripheral blood. These receptors were taken from a human donor in a cohort sampled during active COVID-19.

CDR3 sequence (DNA): TGTGCCAGCTCACCTGACGGACAGGGATCCTATGGCTACACCTTC. This codes for CASSPDGQGSYGYTF. The genes are TRBV18 and TRBJ1-2, with 8 bases identical to TRBD1. The CDR3 runs to 15 residues. From germline, CDR1 is KGHSH and CDR2 LQKENI. The ends lost 3 bases at V and 4 bases at J; junction bases unmatched: 7.

The rearrangement uses TRBV6-5 and TRBJ1-2, with D maybe TRBD1 (5 bases). Between the trimmed V and J ends, which lost 4 bases and 0 bases, there was a span of 15 bases. CDR1 is MNHEY, CDR2 SVGAGI, per germline. This CDR3 has 16 amino acids. The CDR3 DNA reads TGTGCCAGCAGTTTCTGGGGGGGGAACCCTAACTATGGCTACACCTTC. Translated, it gives CASSFWGGNPNYGYTF.

The chain has TRBV27 and TRBJ2-7, with 12 bases aligning to TRBD2. Germline V gene data show CDR1 as MNHEY and CDR2 as SMNVEV (reference sequence). With 3 bases clipped from V and 3 bases from J, the junction kept 3 bases outside the gene matches. The CDR3 contains 15 residues. Here the CDR3 reads CASSLVTSGSYEQYF. CDR3 sequence (DNA): TGTGCCAGCAGTTTGGTGACTAGCGGGAGCTACGAGCAGTACTTC.

As to this clone: A junction boundary mismatches the germline segment, possibly from a read error. The chain joins TRBV28 to TRBJ2-7; possible D gene TRBD1, 5 bases. Germline V gene data show CDR1 as MDHEN and CDR2 as SYDVKM. The CDR3 loop spans 15 amino acids. CDR3 sequence: CASSSAQESSFEQYF. CDR3 coding DNA: TGTGCCAGCAGTTCCGCACAGGAGAGCTCCTTCGAGCAGTACTTC.

The sample holds one count of this clone. The V gene is TRBV19, the J gene TRBJ2-2, with D perhaps matching TRBD1 (5 bases). The CDR3 is 16 amino acids. Germline V gene data show CDR1 as LNHDA and CDR2 as SQIVND (reference sequence). V lost 6 bases to trimming and J lost 5 bases, with 19 bases between them. The CDR3 loop reads CASSTDSPLGTGELFF. The CDR3 DNA is TGTGCCAGTAGCACCGACAGTCCCCTTGGGACCGGGGAGCTGTTTTTT.

The chain joins TRBV11-2 to TRBJ2-1, with 11 bases lining up with TRBD2. The CDR3 runs 16 residues. V lost 1 base and J lost 2; bases outside the gene matches: 1. In germline, CDR1 is SGHAT, CDR2 FQNNGV. The CDR3 DNA follows: TGTGCCAGCAGCTTAGTAGCGGGAGGGGCCTACAATGAGCAGTTCTTC. Encoded protein: CASSLVAGGAYNEQFF. The full variable domain, rest sourced from reference TRBV11-2 and TRBJ2-1, is EAGVAQSPRYKIIEKRQSVAFWCNPISGHATLYWYQQILGQGPKLLIQFQNNGVVDDSQLPKDRFSAERLKGVDSTLKIQPAKLEDSAVYLCASSLVAGGAYNEQFFGPGTRLTVL.

The chain links TRBV9 to TRBJ2-5, with D maybe TRBD2 (5 bases). The CDR3 extends over 15 amino acids. V was shortened by 0 bases and J by 1 base, with 10 bases between the two germline ends. CDR1 and CDR2 from the germline V gene are SGDLS and YYNGEE. The CDR3 nucleotides read TGTGCCAGCAGCGTAGGAGTAGCGCGCCAAGAGACCCAGTACTTC. It translates to CASSVGVARQETQYF.

The chain uses TRBV19 and TRBJ1-2; 7 nucleotides line up with TRBD1. The CDR3 loop spans 13 amino acids. With V trimmed by 5 bases and J by 0 bases, 0 bases remained unmatched. Germline CDR1 is LNHDA and CDR2 is SQIVND (reference sequence). The CDR3 region has the DNA TGTGCCAGTAGTGGGACAGCTAACTATGGCTACACCTTC. Translation gives CASSGTANYGYTF.

The J gene is TRBJ2-7, the V gene TRBV5-1; 8 bases line up with TRBD1. The CDR3 is 15 amino acids. Germline trimming cut 4 bases from V and 4 bases from J; bases unmatched to any gene: 10. Germline CDR1 SGHRS, CDR2 YFSETQ. The CDR3 loop reads CASSPDREVMYEQYF. The CDR3 region has the DNA TGCGCCAGCAGCCCGGACAGGGAGGTTATGTACGAGCAGTACTTC.

The chain links TRBV4-2 to TRBJ1-4; D gene uncertain. Trimming stripped 1 base from V and 5 bases from J, with 8 bases between. Germline V gene sequence: CDR1 LGHNA, CDR2 YNFKEQ. The CDR3 runs to 14 residues. The CDR3 here is CASSQVSGNEKLFF. CDR3 sequence (DNA): TGTGCCAGCAGCCAAGTTTCGGGAAATGAAAAACTGTTTTTT.

The chain couples TRBV18 to TRBJ1-2, with 8 bases fitting TRBD1. From germline, CDR1 is KGHSH and CDR2 LQKENI. The CDR3 length is 16 residues. V dropped 3 bases and J dropped 6; count of bases not matched to a gene: 12. As DNA, the CDR3 is TGTGCCAGCTCACCTAACGGACAGGGAAGGAGCGATGGCTACACCTTC. This sequence encodes CASSPNGQGRSDGYTF. Combining the CDR3 with reference TRBV18 and TRBJ1-2 gives the whole variable domain NAGVMQNPRHLVRRRGQEARLRCSPMKGHSHVYWYRQLPEEGLKFMVYLQKENIIDESGMPKERFSAEFPKEGPSILRIQQVVRGDSAAYFCASSPNGQGRSDGYTFGSGTRLTVV.

The gene calls are TRBV7-2 and TRBJ2-2; 8 nucleotides match TRBD2. Per germline, CDR1 SGHTA and CDR2 FQGNSA. With 5 bases clipped from V and 6 bases from J, the junction kept 8 bases outside the gene matches. The CDR3 runs to 15 residues. The CDR3 sequence: CASSLQSGRAGELFF. CDR3 in DNA: TGTGCCAGCAGCCTCCAGAGCGGGAGAGCCGGGGAGCTGTTTTTT.

Remarks on this clone: This specimen includes other DNA sequences encoding the same CDR3. The chain employs TRBV7-2 and TRBJ1-6, with 9 bases aligning to TRBD1. The CDR3 extends over 15 amino acids. V shed 3 bases, J shed 7 bases, and the junction held 4 bases outside the gene matches. Looked up from germline, CDR1 is SGHTA and CDR2 is FQGNSA. This CDR3 reads CASSLDRGGNSPLHF. CDR3 sequence (DNA): TGTGCCAGCAGCTTGGACAGGGGAGGCAATTCACCCCTCCACTTT. Full variable domain (remainder filled in from reference TRBV7-2 and TRBJ1-6): GAGVSQSPSNKVTEKGKDVELRCDPISGHTALYWYRQSLGQGLEFLIYFQGNSAPDKSGLPSDRFSAERTGGSVSTLTIQRTQQEDSAVYLCASSLDRGGNSPLHFGNGTRLTVT.

V usage is TRBV4-2 and J usage is TRBJ2-2, with a possible D match to TRBD2 (6 bases). CDR3 length equals 16 residues. V gave up 3 bases and J gave up 1 base, with 12 bases separating them. CDR1 LGHNA and CDR2 YNFKEQ come from the germline V gene. CDR3 sequence reads: CASSQEGGWNTGELFF. The CDR3 bases are TGTGCCAGCAGCCAGGAAGGAGGGTGGAACACCGGGGAGCTGTTTTTT.

This chain connects TRBV25-1 to TRBJ2-7, with no clear D. Trimming removed 3 bases from V and 0 bases from J, with 6 bases in between. Germline CDR1 is MGHDK and CDR2 is SYGVNS. The CDR3 is made up of 13 amino acids. CDR3 protein: CASSDPISYEQYF. In DNA form, the CDR3 reads TGTGCCAGCAGTGACCCTATCTCCTACGAGCAGTACTTC.

The rearrangement uses TRBV10-3 and TRBJ1-6, with TRBD1 identical over 10 bases. The CDR3 has 19 amino acids. J gave up 1 base and V 6 bases, and 12 bases lay outside the gene matches. The germline gives CDR1 ENHRY, CDR2 SYGVKD. The CDR3 spells CAISRETGGLRSYNSPLHF. CDR3 DNA: TGTGCCATCAGCAGGGAGACAGGGGGCTTAAGGTCCTATAATTCACCCCTCCACTTT.

This clone was observed once. V and J are TRBV6-5 and TRBJ2-7; 9 positions agree with TRBD1. The CDR3 is 15 amino acids. The V and J ends lost 6 bases and 0 bases, in that order; junction bases with no gene match: 6. Looked up from germline, CDR1 is MNHEY and CDR2 is SVGAGI. The CDR3 here is CASSFGQGPSYEQYF. CDR3 coding DNA: TGTGCCAGCAGCTTTGGACAGGGGCCCTCCTACGAGCAGTACTTC.

The chain links TRBV21-1 to TRBJ2-7; the table's D call of TRBD2 was not tested on the DNA. TRBV21-1 is a known pseudogene. This CDR3 is built from 16 residues. The DNA of the CDR3 is TGTGCCAGCCCCATTCTCTTTCAGCGGGAGGAGTACGAGCAGTACTTC. As protein: CASPILFQREEYEQYF.

The chain has TRBV10-3 and TRBJ2-7, with 7 bases matching TRBD1. The V gene's germline CDR1 is ENHRY and CDR2 SYGVKD. The CDR3 consists of 14 residues. Losses at the gene ends were 11 bases for V and 4 bases for J; bases not matched to a gene: 14. The CDR3 nucleotides are TGTGCCTCCGCCGTAGAGGGGACAGAGTACGAGCAGTACTTC. Its protein product is CASAVEGTEYEQYF.

The chain joins TRBV18 to TRBJ1-2; D is unclear. The CDR3 is made up of 17 amino acids. V dropped 6 bases and J dropped 2 bases, with 22 bases sitting between them. Germline assignment: CDR1 KGHSH and CDR2 LQKENI. The CDR3 is CASSPAGFSTGNYGYTF. CDR3 nucleotide sequence: TGTGCCAGCTCCCCGGCTGGCTTTTCGACGGGAAACTATGGCTACACCTTC.

This clone is a singleton in its sample. The CDR3 sequence: CASSQEAGGFNYGYTF. The CDR3 DNA is TGTGCCAGCAGCCAAGAGGCAGGGGGCTTTAACTATGGCTACACCTTC. V gene TRBV3-1 (or the pseudogene TRBV3-2) combines with J gene TRBJ1-2, with TRBD1 matching 8 bases. There are 16 residues in the CDR3. CDR1 and CDR2 from the germline V gene are LGHDT and YNNKEL (reference sequence). The V segment lost 0 bases and the J segment 1 base; nucleotides outside the gene matches: 4.